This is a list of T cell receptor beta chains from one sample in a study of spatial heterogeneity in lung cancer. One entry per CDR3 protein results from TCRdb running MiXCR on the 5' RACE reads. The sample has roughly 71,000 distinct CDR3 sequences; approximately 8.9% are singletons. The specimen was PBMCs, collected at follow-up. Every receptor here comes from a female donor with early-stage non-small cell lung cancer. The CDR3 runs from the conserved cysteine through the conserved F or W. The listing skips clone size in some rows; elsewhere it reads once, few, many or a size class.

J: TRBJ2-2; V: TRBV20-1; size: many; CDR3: CSAIPGAPGTGELFF
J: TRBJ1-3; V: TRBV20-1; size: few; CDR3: CSAGGTPVSGNTIYF
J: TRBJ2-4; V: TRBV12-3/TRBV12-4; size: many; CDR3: CASSPSPAGNIQYF
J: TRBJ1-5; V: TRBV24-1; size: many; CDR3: CATSEPDREQPQHF
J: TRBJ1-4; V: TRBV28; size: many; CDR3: CASSNPTGTNEKLFF
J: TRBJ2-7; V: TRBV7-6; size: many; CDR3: CASSLDDSLGEQYF
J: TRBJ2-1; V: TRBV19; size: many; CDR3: CASSLSRGGRRYNEQFF
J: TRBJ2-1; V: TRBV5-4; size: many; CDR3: CASSLASSGSYSYNEQFF
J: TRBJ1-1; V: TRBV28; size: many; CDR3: CASSLEGTEAFF
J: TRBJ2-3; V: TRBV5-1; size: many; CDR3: CASSKPTDTQYF
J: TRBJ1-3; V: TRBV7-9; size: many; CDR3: CASSLEETSGNTIYF
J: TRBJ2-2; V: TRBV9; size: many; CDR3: CASRTGPTGELFF
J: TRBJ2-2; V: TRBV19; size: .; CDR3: CASSILAGAAGELFF
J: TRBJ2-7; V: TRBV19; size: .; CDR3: CASSTGTGGYYEQYF
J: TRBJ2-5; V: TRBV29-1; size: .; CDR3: CSASDSQETQYF
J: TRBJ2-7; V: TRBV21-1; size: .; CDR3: CASSNDQTRTGWAYEQYF
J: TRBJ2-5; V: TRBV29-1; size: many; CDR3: CRAGGWGTETQYF
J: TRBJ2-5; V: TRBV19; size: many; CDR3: CASSDSGETQYF
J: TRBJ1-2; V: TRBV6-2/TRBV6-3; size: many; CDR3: CASSYEQVSNYGYTF
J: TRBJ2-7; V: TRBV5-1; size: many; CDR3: CASSWDRANEQYF
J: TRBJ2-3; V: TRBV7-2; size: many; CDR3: CASSLLRAVQQYF
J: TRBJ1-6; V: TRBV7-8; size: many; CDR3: CASSLAQQGLNPPLHF
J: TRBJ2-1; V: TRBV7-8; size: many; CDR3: CASSLVSGRASDEQFF
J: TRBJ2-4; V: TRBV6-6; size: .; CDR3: CASSPAGIAKNIQYF
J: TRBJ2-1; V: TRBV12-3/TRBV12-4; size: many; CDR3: CASSLNLLGQGDNEQFF
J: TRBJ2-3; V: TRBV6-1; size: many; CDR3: CASSLSEGTDTQYF
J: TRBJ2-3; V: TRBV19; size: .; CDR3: CVSSERLVEDTQYF
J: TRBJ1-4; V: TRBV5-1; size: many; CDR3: CASSLAGLGQGNEKLFF
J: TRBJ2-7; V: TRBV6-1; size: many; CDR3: CASSEAVSSPYEQYF
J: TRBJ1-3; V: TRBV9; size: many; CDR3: CASSVDLLSGNTIYF
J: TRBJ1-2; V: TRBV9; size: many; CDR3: CASSVGDSLNYGYTF
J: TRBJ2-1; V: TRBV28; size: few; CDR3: CASSSARREGYEQFF
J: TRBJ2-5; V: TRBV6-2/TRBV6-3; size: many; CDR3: CASRDRVFWETQYF
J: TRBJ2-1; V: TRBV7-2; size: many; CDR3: CASSFKTSGSHEQFF
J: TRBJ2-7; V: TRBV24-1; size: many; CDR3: CATSDSSRRHEQYF
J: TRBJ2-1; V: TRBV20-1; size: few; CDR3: CSARPSGPVNEQFF
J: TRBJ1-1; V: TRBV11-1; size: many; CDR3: CASSPGRVNTEAFF
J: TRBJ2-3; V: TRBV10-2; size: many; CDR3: CASSESAGGGADTQYF
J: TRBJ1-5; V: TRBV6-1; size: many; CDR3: CASKVSSNQPQHF
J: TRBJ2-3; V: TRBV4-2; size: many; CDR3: CASSQETWPQYF
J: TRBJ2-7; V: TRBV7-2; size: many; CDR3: CASSSRHQRSSYEQYF
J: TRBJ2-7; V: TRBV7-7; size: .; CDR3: CASSAGGGPAYEQYF
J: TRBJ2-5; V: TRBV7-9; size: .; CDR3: CANKPPRGREETQYF
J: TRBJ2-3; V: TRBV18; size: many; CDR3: CASSSQGPSTDTQYF
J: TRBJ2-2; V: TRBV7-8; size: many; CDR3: CASSFLVLRNTGELFF
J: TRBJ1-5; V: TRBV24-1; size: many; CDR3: CATGWDQPQHF
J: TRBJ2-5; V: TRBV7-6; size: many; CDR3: CASSSQEGETQYF
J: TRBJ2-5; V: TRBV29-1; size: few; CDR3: CSVHKGSQETQYF
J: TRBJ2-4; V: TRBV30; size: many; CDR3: CAGSGSPVAKNIQYF
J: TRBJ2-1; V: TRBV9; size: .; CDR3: CASSVGGLASNEQFF